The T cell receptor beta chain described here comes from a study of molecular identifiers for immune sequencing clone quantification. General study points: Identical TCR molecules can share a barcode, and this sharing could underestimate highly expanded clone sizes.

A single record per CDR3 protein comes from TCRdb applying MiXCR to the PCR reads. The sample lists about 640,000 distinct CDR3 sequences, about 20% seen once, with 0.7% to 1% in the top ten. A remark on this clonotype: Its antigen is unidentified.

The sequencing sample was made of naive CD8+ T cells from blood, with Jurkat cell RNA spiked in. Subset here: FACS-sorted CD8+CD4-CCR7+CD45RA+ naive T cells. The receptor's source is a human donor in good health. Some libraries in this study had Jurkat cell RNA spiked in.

The CDR3 is CSSRDSGTEAFF. The DNA of the CDR3 is TGCAGTTCGAGGGACAGCGGCACTGAAGCTTTCTTT. V and J are TRBV20-1 and TRBJ1-1, with TRBD1 identical over 7 bases. Germline CDR1 DFQATT, CDR2 SNEGSKA (reference sequence). The V and J ends lost 8 bases and 4 bases, in that order; junction bases with no gene match: 7. The CDR3 covers 12 residues.